The subject of this entry is one T cell receptor beta chain. The TCR beta CDR3 regions underwent amplification using RNA transcripts as the source. A first-round RT-PCR of the TCR CDR3 used the HTBI primer set. TCRdb fed the multiplex PCR reads into MiXCR, producing one record per CDR3 protein. The data hold about 360,000 distinct CDR3 sequences, with about 13% observed a single time. The germline V and J ends were trimmed by 4 bases and 6 bases, with 13 bases remaining between them. The CDR3 length is 13 residues. Per the germline V gene, CDR1 is MDHEN and CDR2 is SYDVKM. The data belong to a study of T cells in Graves' hyperthyroidism and ophthalmopathy.

The specimen was blood. The sequence came from a woman between 18 and 29 years old with Graves' hyperthyroidism. The chain has TRBV28 and TRBJ2-7; a weak D match, TRBD1 (5 bases). CDR3 DNA: TGTGCCAGCAGTTCCGGACACCTCGGCGAGCAGTACTTC. It yields the protein CASSSGHLGEQYF.